This T cell receptor (beta chain) comes out of a study of shared clonotypes between healthy human individuals. This CDR3 spans 14 amino acids. V was pared by 5 bases and J by 5 bases, with 9 bases of the junction left unmatched. CDR1 KGHSH and CDR2 LQKENI come from the germline V gene. Execution of the assay was at deep level. For every subset, genomic DNA was evenly distributed across several immunoSEQ plates. TCRdb's copy holds only in-frame clones and misses some; the assay was immunoSEQ multiplex PCR. Of approximately 1,500,000 clones in the sample, around 95% are singletons; the top ten hold approximately 1.2%.

The rearrangement links TRBV18 to TRBJ2-7, with TRBD1 matching 7 bases. The sequence came from a man aged 25 to 45 in good health. Sequencing was carried out using naive CD4+ T cells sorted from blood. Subset noted: CD45RA+ positively selected. CDR3 region: CASSTSTGSNEQYF. In DNA, the CDR3 is TGTGCCAGCTCAACATCGACAGGGAGCAACGAGCAGTACTTC. The whole variable domain, remainder taken from reference TRBV18 and TRBJ2-7, is NAGVMQNPRHLVRRRGQEARLRCSPMKGHSHVYWYRQLPEEGLKFMVYLQKENIIDESGMPKERFSAEFPKEGPSILRIQQVVRGDSAAYFCASSTSTGSNEQYFGPGTRLTVT.